This T cell receptor beta chain was recovered during a study of shared clonotypes between healthy human individuals. Naive-designated CD8 cells lacked CD45RO, were positively enriched for CCR7, and omitted terminally differentiated effector memory CD45RA+ cells. TCRdb's table, derived via immunoSEQ multiplex PCR, lists solely in-frame clones and lacks some. The sample records about 2 million clones, about 95% being singletons. The V and J ends lost 0 bases and 2 bases respectively, with 13 bases between them. The CDR3 totals 16 residues. Germline CDR1 MGHRA, CDR2 YSYEKL. The rearrangement uses TRBV4-1 and TRBJ2-5; D remains unclear. The sequencing sample was made of naive CD8+ T cells sorted from blood. This sequence originates from a man aged 18 to 29 in good health. CDR3 in amino acids: CASSQEDGGLQETQYF. CDR3 bases: TGCGCCAGCAGCCAAGAGGACGGCGGCCTGCAAGAGACCCAGTACTTC.